Reported below is one TCR beta chain. Its specificity is not known. Caucasian adults living in Nashville, Tennessee, provided all samples. These data belong to a study of shared clonotypes between healthy human individuals. Findings and limits, study-wide: Against clonotypes common to all four donors, non-shared ones had lower generation probabilities. Investigators collected only blood, and repertoires in tissues likely differ.

The CDR3 contains 20 residues. Trimming removed 3 bases from V and 0 bases from J; junction bases left unmatched: 18. The germline V gene has CDR1 SGHRS and CDR2 YFSETQ. The protocol was immunoSEQ multiplex PCR, while the TCRdb copy is restricted to in-frame clones and leaves out a portion. The data show approximately 2.1 million clones, 93% seen once. Sequencing input: naive CD4+ T cells from PBMCs. Subset in this sample: CD45RA+ positively selected. The chain joins TRBV5-1 to TRBJ2-1, with 7 positions matching TRBD2. The clonotype comes from a man aged 18 to 35 in good health. Some clones in this sample may be carry-over from other donors' samples. As DNA, the CDR3 is TGCGCCAGCAGCTCCTTGGCGGGAGCTAGTCCTGGAGGCTCCTACAATGAGCAGTTCTTC. It encodes CASSSLAGASPGGSYNEQFF.